The 30 T cell receptor beta chains below all came from one sample that was sequenced in a study of blood T cell repertoires in COVID-19. The assay was immunoSEQ multiplex PCR, and TCRdb's table has in-frame clones only and misses some. Of over 250,000 clones in the sample, about four fifths are singletons; the top ten hold approximately 9%. The material sequenced was peripheral blood. The receptor set was obtained from a woman aged 50 to 60 who had recovered from COVID-19.

CDR3 DNA sequence: TGTGCCAGCAGTCCCTTTCCCCGGGGGGCGACGAACTACGAGCAGTACTTC. It is translated as CASSPFPRGATNYEQYF. V and J are TRBV28 and TRBJ2-7, with D maybe TRBD2 (7 bases). This CDR3 contains 17 residues. Per the germline V gene, CDR1 is MDHEN and CDR2 is SYDVKM. V was pared by 5 bases and J by 3 bases, with 23 bases between.

The chain has TRBV2 and TRBJ1-5, with a possible D match to TRBD1 (6 bases). Trimming removed 6 bases at V and 7 bases at J, with 13 bases between. The CDR3 has 13 amino acids. CDR1 and CDR2 (germline): SNHLY, FYNNEI. As DNA, the CDR3 is TGTGCCAGCAGCCTACAGGGTCGGCAGCCCCAGCATTTT. It codes for CASSLQGRQPQHF.

V and J are TRBV4-3 and TRBJ2-1, with 14 positions matching TRBD2. V dropped 0 bases and J dropped 0; count of bases not matched to a gene: 7. Looked up from germline, CDR1 is LGHNA and CDR2 is YSLEER. The CDR3 has 20 amino acids. CDR3 region: CASSQDGLAGGYGSYNEQFF. The CDR3 nucleotides read TGCGCCAGCAGCCAAGATGGACTAGCGGGGGGTTACGGCTCCTACAATGAGCAGTTCTTC.

The chain joins TRBV19 to TRBJ2-7; D possibly corresponds to TRBD1 (6 bases). Trimming shortened V by 6 bases and J by 3 bases, and 12 bases separated the two germline ends. CDR3 length equals 13 residues. CDR1 LNHDA and CDR2 SQIVND come from the germline V gene (reference sequence). CDR3 nucleotides: TGTGCCAGTAGGGCAGGGGTCCTCTACGAGCAGTACTTC. Its protein product is CASRAGVLYEQYF.

This chain uses TRBV27 with TRBJ2-5, with 10 bases aligning to TRBD2. CDR3 size: 17 residues. Germline V gene lookup returns CDR1 MNHEY and CDR2 SMNVEV (reference sequence). V lost 6 bases, J lost 4 bases, and 14 bases stayed unmatched. CDR3 residues: CASSPSLPGLARETQYF. CDR3 DNA: TGTGCCAGCAGCCCGTCTCTCCCGGGACTAGCGAGAGAGACCCAGTACTTC.

The CDR3 region is CASSLEASSYNEQFF. The CDR3, as DNA: TGTGCCAGCAGCTTAGAGGCTAGCTCCTACAATGAGCAGTTCTTC. This chain joins TRBV7-2 and TRBJ2-1; no reliable D call. The CDR3 loop spans 15 amino acids. V gave up 1 base and J gave up 0 bases, with 7 bases separating them. Germline CDR1 reads SGHTA; CDR2 reads FQGNSA.

The rearrangement links TRBV27 to TRBJ2-2; 10 bases are shared with TRBD1. CDR1 MNHEY and CDR2 SMNVEV come from the germline V gene (reference sequence). V dropped 7 bases and J dropped 6; count of bases not matched to a gene: 20. This CDR3 comprises 19 residues. CDR3 loop: CASTKGGQGVKGWSGELFF. CDR3 DNA sequence: TGTGCCAGCACCAAGGGAGGACAGGGGGTTAAGGGGTGGTCCGGGGAGCTGTTTTTT.

V and J are TRBV12-3 or TRBV12-4 and TRBJ1-1; the D gene is possibly TRBD1 (5 bases). Trimming removed 6 bases at V and 7 bases at J, with 12 bases between. This CDR3 has 12 residues. CDR3 amino acids: CASRIGALEAFF. The CDR3 DNA sequence: TGTGCCAGCAGAATTGGGGCTCTTGAAGCTTTCTTT.

This chain links TRBV29-1 with TRBJ2-2, with D perhaps TRBD1 (6 bases). V was shortened by 6 bases and J by 2 bases, with 16 bases between the two germline ends. CDR3 length: 15 residues. Germline V gives CDR1 SQVTM, CDR2 ANQGSEA. Written as DNA, the CDR3 is TGCAGCGTGACCGGGACATTTACAAACACCGGGGAGCTGTTTTTT. This encodes CSVTGTFTNTGELFF.

This rearrangement joins TRBV5-4 to TRBJ2-3; unclear D gene. Germline CDR1 SGHNT, CDR2 YYREEE (reference sequence). There are 15 residues in the CDR3. V was clipped by 0 bases and J by 3 bases, with 11 bases between them. The CDR3, as DNA: TGTGCCAGCAGCTTGGTGGAGATTCGGACAGATACGCAGTATTTT. Its translation is CASSLVEIRTDTQYF.

The chain uses TRBV6-5 and TRBJ1-4; a possible D gene is TRBD1 (5 bases). In germline, CDR1 is MNHEY, CDR2 SVGAGI. V was clipped by 9 bases and J by 2 bases, with 13 bases between them. The CDR3 has 14 residues. As DNA, the CDR3 is TGTGCCAGTTCCCAGGGAAGGACTAATGAAAAACTGTTTTTT. As protein: CASSQGRTNEKLFF.

The chain combines TRBV28 with TRBJ2-2, with a weak D call TRBD2 (5 bases). CDR3 length equals 17 residues. Trimming removed 5 bases from V and 6 bases from J, with 22 bases in between. The germline V gene has CDR1 MDHEN and CDR2 SYDVKM. As DNA, the CDR3 is TGTGCCAGCAGTCCCGCCATGGCAGGCGGGCAGGCCGGGGAGCTGTTTTTT. As protein: CASSPAMAGGQAGELFF.

The chain has TRBV5-1 and TRBJ1-6, with a tentative D call TRBD1 (5 bases). This CDR3 has 15 residues. From germline, CDR1 is SGHRS and CDR2 YFSETQ. V was trimmed by 5 bases and J by 0 bases, leaving 9 bases between them. The CDR3 DNA sequence: TGCGCCAGCAGTCGACAGAGCTCCTATAATTCACCCCTCCACTTT. It encodes CASSRQSSYNSPLHF.

The chain links TRBV6-5 to TRBJ2-7, with D possibly TRBD2 on 6 matching bases. Trimming pared 6 bases from V and 1 base from J, leaving 13 bases between. Per the germline V gene, CDR1 is MNHEY and CDR2 is SVGAGI. The CDR3 spans 14 residues. CDR3 nucleotide sequence: TGTGCCAGCAGAGCCGGGGGTACTTCCTACGAGCAGTACTTC. It specifies CASRAGGTSYEQYF.

This clone was observed a few times. This sequence joins TRBV4-3 and TRBJ1-1; no definite D call. V lost 1 base and J 6 bases, leaving 9 bases between the germline ends. The CDR3 runs 13 residues. Looked up from germline, CDR1 is LGHNA and CDR2 is YSLEER. CDR3 loop: CASSQVGGAEAFF. The CDR3 region has the DNA TGCGCCAGCAGCCAAGTGGGAGGCGCTGAAGCTTTCTTT.

V gene TRBV12-3 or TRBV12-4 combines with J gene TRBJ2-1, with D possibly TRBD1 on 6 matching bases. V lost 8 bases and J 9 bases, leaving 8 bases between the germline ends. CDR3 length equals 10 residues. This chain's CDR3 is CASSGAEQFF. Here the CDR3 DNA reads TGTGCCAGCTCAGGGGCTGAGCAGTTCTTC.

The rearrangement uses TRBV6-2 or TRBV6-3 and TRBJ2-3; 8 bases agree with TRBD2. Germline CDR1 reads MNHEY; CDR2 reads SVGEGT. This CDR3 contains 15 residues. V lost 4 bases and J lost 2; bases outside the gene matches: 5. DNA for the CDR3: TGTGCCAGCAGTTTCGGTAGCGGGGACACAGATACGCAGTATTTT. Protein: CASSFGSGDTDTQYF.

This chain uses TRBV6-1 with TRBJ1-2, with D unclear. The length of the CDR3 is 15 residues. Germline CDR1 MNHNS, CDR2 SASEGT. Between the trimmed V and J ends, which lost 1 base and 0 bases, there was a span of 9 bases. CDR3 sequence reads: CASSEGQNPNYGYTF. The CDR3 region has the DNA TGTGCCAGCAGTGAAGGGCAGAATCCTAACTATGGCTACACCTTC.

This chain joins TRBV19 and TRBJ2-7; TRBD2 might be the D (5 bases). Trimming pared 7 bases from V and 2 bases from J, leaving 15 bases between. The CDR3 extends over 14 amino acids. Germline assignment: CDR1 LNHDA and CDR2 SQIVND (reference sequence). CDR3 amino acids: CASKLAVGAYEQYF. The CDR3, as DNA: TGTGCCAGTAAATTGGCCGTCGGGGCCTACGAGCAGTACTTC.

The V call is TRBV11-1, the J call TRBJ2-5; 7 positions match TRBD1. Germline CDR1 reads SGHAT; CDR2 reads FQDESV (reference sequence). The CDR3 covers 13 residues. V lost 8 bases, J lost 4 bases, and 7 bases stayed unmatched. CDR3 sequence: CASGDSLGETQYF. CDR3 nucleotide sequence: TGTGCCAGCGGGGACAGCCTAGGAGAGACCCAGTACTTC.

The chain uses TRBV4-3 and TRBJ2-6; weak D call: TRBD1 (5 bases). V shed 4 bases and J shed 3 bases, with 13 bases lying between them. The CDR3 is 16 residues long. Germline assignment: CDR1 LGHNA and CDR2 YSLEER. The CDR3 is CASSRTQVNGANVLTF. In DNA, the CDR3 is TGCGCCAGCAGCCGGACACAGGTTAATGGGGCCAACGTCCTGACTTTC.

The V gene is TRBV3-1 (or the pseudogene TRBV3-2), the J gene TRBJ2-2, with TRBD2 matching 9 bases. CDR1 and CDR2 from the germline V gene are LGHDT and YNNKEL (reference sequence). The CDR3 loop spans 17 amino acids. V lost 3 bases and J lost 2; bases outside the gene matches: 7. The CDR3 loop is CASSHLIAGVNTGELFF. DNA of the CDR3: TGTGCCAGCAGCCACCTAATAGCGGGGGTCAACACCGGGGAGCTGTTTTTT.

J is TRBJ1-2 and V is TRBV24-1; TRBD1 might be the D (5 bases). CDR1 is KGHDR and CDR2 is SFDVKD in the germline V gene. Trimming cost V 5 bases and J 3 bases, with 15 bases left between them. The CDR3 runs to 15 residues. This CDR3 is CATSAPGTGDYGYTF. The CDR3, as DNA: TGTGCCACCAGTGCCCCTGGGACGGGGGACTATGGCTACACCTTC.

The rearrangement uses TRBV6-2 or TRBV6-3 and TRBJ2-7; D is uncertain. V lost 2 bases and J lost 0, with 8 bases in between. In germline, CDR1 is MNHEY, CDR2 SVGEGT. There are 14 residues in the CDR3. CDR3 sequence reads: CASSYEESSYEQYF. The CDR3 DNA sequence: TGTGCCAGCAGTTACGAGGAAAGCTCCTACGAGCAGTACTTC.

This clone was counted only a few times. This rearrangement joins TRBV4-1 to TRBJ1-6; no definite D call. The V end lost 0 bases, the J end lost 13 bases, and 10 bases lay between the germline ends. The CDR3 extends over 13 amino acids. The V gene's germline CDR1 is MGHRA and CDR2 YSYEKL. CDR3 in DNA: TGCGCCAGCAGCCAAGATGTCGAGCGGCCCCTCCACTTT. It yields the protein CASSQDVERPLHF.

The V call is TRBV19, the J call TRBJ2-1, with 8 bases fitting TRBD1. Germline assignment: CDR1 LNHDA and CDR2 SQIVND (reference sequence). The CDR3 spans 14 residues. V trimming: 6 bases; J trimming: 9 bases; junction bases outside the gene matches: 10. Here the CDR3 reads CASSLTGAHTEQFF. The DNA of the CDR3 is TGTGCCAGTAGCTTGACAGGGGCGCACACTGAGCAGTTCTTC.

The chain carries TRBV28 and TRBJ2-3; D might be TRBD1 (6 bases). Trimming took 6 bases from V and 5 from J, leaving 27 bases between them. CDR1 is MDHEN, CDR2 SYDVKM, per germline. The CDR3 has 18 residues. In DNA, the CDR3 is TGTGCCAGCAGCCTCCCCGGGACACCGAATTTTAAGCAAGATACGCAGTATTTT. Its protein is CASSLPGTPNFKQDTQYF.

This clone was detected only once. This chain uses TRBV7-9 with TRBJ2-2; possible D gene TRBD2, 6 bases. From germline, CDR1 is SEHNR and CDR2 FQNEAQ (reference sequence). The CDR3 sequence is 13 residues long. V was pared by 4 bases and J by 7 bases, with 10 bases between. The CDR3 sequence is CASSSLAYGELFF. DNA of the CDR3: TGTGCCAGCAGCTCCCTAGCGTACGGGGAGCTGTTTTTT.

The chain combines TRBV19 with TRBJ2-3; 8 bases fit TRBD2. Trimming at V came to 10 bases and at J to 3 bases, leaving 12 bases not matched to a gene. CDR1 and CDR2 from the germline V gene are LNHDA and SQIVND (reference sequence). CDR3 length equals 15 residues. The CDR3: CANLVSGGWTDTQYF. The CDR3, as DNA: TGTGCCAATCTCGTCAGCGGGGGTTGGACAGATACGCAGTATTTT.

With regard to this clone: At the DNA level, this CDR3 is encoded by other sequences in the same sample as well. This chain joins TRBV6-5 and TRBJ2-7; 10 nucleotides match TRBD2. The V gene's germline CDR1 is MNHEY and CDR2 SVGAGI. Trimming cost V 2 bases and J 2 bases; bases outside gene matches: 3. The CDR3 covers 15 residues. The CDR3 DNA sequence: TGTGCCAGCAGTTACGGAGCGGGGGGGACCTACGAGCAGTACTTC. It translates to CASSYGAGGTYEQYF.